This entry features one T cell receptor (beta chain) sequence. What it binds is unknown. Sequencing used immunoSEQ multiplex PCR; TCRdb keeps in-frame clones, though not all of them. The data hold around 140,000 clones, with just under 95% observed a single time. The data are from a study of T cell responses to AZD1222 COVID-19 vaccine. Looking at the study overall: Pooled together were second doses at about 4 or about 12 weeks. Study observations and caveats: The study found Spike-specific TCR breadth and depth rose after two AZD1222 doses. Spike regions recognized by vaccine-associated CD4 TCRs spanned the protein, led by 160-218 and 743-854.

The CDR3 spans 15 residues. The V gene lost 4 bases and the J gene lost 5 bases, with 16 bases spanning the gap. The germline V gene has CDR1 MNHEY and CDR2 SVGAGI. This chain connects TRBV6-5 to TRBJ2-3, with D possibly TRBD1 on 5 matching bases. The input for sequencing was peripheral blood, taken on day 0 of AZD1222 vaccination. This receptor was identified in an adult in good health. The CDR3 coding sequence is TGTGCCAGCAGTTCGGACACCATCTGGGGAGATACGCAGTATTTT. Translating it yields CASSSDTIWGDTQYF.